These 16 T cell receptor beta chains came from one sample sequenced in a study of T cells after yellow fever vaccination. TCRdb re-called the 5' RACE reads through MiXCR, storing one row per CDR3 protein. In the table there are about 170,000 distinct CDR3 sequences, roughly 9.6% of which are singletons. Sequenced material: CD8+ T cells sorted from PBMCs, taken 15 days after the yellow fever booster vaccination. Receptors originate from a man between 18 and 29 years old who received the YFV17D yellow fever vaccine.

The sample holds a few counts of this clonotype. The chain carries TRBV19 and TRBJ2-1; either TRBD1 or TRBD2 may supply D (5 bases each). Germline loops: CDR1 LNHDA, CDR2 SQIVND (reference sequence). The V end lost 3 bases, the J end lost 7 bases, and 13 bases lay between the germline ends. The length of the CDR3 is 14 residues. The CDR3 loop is CASSILGRRNEQFF. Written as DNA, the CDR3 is TGTGCCAGTAGTATTTTGGGACGCCGAAATGAGCAGTTCTTC.

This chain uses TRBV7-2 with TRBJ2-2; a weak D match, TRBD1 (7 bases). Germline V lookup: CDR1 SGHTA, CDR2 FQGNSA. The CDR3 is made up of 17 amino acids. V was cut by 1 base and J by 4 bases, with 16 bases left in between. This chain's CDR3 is CASSLDRRGRVTGELFF. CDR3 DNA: TGTGCCAGCAGCTTAGATAGGAGGGGGCGCGTCACCGGGGAGCTGTTTTTT. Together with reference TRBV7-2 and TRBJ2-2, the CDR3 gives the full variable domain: GAGVSQSPSNKVTEKGKDVELRCDPISGHTALYWYRQSLGQGLEFLIYFQGNSAPDKSGLPSDRFSAERTGGSVSTLTIQRTQQEDSAVYLCASSLDRRGRVTGELFFGEGSRLTVL.

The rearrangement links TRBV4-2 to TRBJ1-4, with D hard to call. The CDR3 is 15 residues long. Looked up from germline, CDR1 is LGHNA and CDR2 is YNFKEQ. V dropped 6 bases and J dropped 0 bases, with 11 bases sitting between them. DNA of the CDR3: TGTGCCAGCAGAGTAATGGGTGCAACTAATGAAAAACTGTTTTTT. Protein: CASRVMGATNEKLFF.

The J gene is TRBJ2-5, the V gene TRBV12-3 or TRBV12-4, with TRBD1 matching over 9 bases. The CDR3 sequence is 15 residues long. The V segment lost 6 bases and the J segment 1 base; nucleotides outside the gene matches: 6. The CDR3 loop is CASRGDRDSQETQYF. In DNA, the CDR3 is TGTGCCAGCAGAGGGGACAGGGACAGCCAAGAGACCCAGTACTTC.

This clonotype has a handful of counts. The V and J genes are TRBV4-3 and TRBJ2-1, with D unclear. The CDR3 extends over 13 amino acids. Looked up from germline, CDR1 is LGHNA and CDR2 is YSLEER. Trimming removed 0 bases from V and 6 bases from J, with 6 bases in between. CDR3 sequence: CASSQEWGNEQFF. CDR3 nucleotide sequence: TGCGCCAGCAGCCAAGAATGGGGCAATGAGCAGTTCTTC.

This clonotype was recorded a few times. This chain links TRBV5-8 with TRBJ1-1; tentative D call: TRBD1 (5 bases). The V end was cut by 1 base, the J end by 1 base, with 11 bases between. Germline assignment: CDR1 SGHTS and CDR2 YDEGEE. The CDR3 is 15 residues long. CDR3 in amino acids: CASSLRGDGNTEAFF. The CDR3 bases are TGTGCCAGCAGCTTGAGAGGGGATGGGAACACTGAAGCTTTCTTT.

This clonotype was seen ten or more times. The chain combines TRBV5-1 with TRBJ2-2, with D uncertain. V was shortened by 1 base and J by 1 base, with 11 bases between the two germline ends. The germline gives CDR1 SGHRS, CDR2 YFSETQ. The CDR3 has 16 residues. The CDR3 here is CASSLRATENTGELFF. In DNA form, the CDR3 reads TGCGCCAGCAGCTTGAGGGCAACAGAGAACACCGGGGAGCTGTTTTTT. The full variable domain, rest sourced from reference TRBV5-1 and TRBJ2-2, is KAGVTQTPRYLIKTRGQQVTLSCSPISGHRSVSWYQQTPGQGLQFLFEYFSETQRNKGNFPGRFSGRQFSNSRSEMNVSTLELGDSALYLCASSLRATENTGELFFGEGSRLTVL.

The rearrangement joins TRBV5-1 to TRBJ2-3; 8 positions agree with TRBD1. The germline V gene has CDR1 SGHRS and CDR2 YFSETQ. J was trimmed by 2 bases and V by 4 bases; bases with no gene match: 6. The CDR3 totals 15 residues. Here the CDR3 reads CASSALQGVTDTQYF. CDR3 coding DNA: TGCGCCAGCAGCGCCTTACAGGGGGTCACAGATACGCAGTATTTT.

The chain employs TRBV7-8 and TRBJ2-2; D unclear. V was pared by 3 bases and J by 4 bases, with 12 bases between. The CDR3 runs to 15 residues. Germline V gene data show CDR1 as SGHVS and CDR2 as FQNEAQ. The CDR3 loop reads CASSLGRRFTGELFF. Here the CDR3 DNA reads TGTGCCAGCAGCTTGGGCCGGCGATTCACCGGGGAGCTGTTTTTT.

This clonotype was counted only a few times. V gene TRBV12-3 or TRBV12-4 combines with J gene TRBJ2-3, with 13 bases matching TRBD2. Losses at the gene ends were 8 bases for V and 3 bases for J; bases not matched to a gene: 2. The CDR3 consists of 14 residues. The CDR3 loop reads CASRTSGGTDTQYF. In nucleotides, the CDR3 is TGTGCCAGCCGGACTAGCGGGGGAACAGATACGCAGTATTTT.

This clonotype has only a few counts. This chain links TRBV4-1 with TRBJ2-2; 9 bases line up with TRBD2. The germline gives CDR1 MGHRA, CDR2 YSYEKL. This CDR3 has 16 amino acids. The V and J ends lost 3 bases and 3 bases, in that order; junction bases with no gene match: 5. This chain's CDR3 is CASSHSERGDTGELFF. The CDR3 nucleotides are TGCGCCAGCAGCCACAGCGAGCGGGGGGACACCGGGGAGCTGTTTTTT.

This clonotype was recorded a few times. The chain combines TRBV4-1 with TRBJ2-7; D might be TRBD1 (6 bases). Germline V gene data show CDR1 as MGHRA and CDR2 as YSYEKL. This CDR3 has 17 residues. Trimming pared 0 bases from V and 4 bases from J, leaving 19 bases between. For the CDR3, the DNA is TGCGCCAGCAGCCAAGATTATGGGGACAAGGTCCTTTACGAGCAGTACGTC. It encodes CASSQDYGDKVLYEQYV.

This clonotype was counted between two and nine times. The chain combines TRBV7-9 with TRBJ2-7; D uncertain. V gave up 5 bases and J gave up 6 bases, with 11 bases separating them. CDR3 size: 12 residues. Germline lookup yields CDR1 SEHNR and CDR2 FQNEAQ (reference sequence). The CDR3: CASSQAPSEQYF. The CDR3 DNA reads TGTGCCAGCAGCCAGGCCCCAAGCGAGCAGTACTTC.

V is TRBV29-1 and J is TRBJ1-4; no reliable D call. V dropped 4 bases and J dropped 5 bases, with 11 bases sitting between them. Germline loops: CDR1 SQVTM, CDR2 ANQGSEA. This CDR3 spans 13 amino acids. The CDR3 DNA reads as TGCAGCGTTGGATCAGTAGAGAATGAAAAACTGTTTTTT. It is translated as CSVGSVENEKLFF.

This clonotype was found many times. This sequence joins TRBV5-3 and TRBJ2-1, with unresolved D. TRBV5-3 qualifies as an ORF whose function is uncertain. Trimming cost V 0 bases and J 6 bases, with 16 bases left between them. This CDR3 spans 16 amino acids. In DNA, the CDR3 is TGTGCCAGAAGCTTGGGACCCGACACGGAAGCCAATGAGCAGTTCTTC. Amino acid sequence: CARSLGPDTEANEQFF.

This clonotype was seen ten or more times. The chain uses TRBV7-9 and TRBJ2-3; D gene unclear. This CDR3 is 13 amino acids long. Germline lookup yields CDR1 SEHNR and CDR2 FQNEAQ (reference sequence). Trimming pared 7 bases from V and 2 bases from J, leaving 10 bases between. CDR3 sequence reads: CASNDSPTDTQYF. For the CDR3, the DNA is TGTGCCAGCAATGATAGCCCCACAGATACGCAGTATTTT.